These 15 T cell receptor beta chains were sequenced from one sample in a study of Graves' ophthalmopathy and Graves' hyperthyroidism. The study amplified TCR beta CDR3 regions using RNA transcripts. HTBI-primed first-round RT-PCR preceded second-round multiplex PCR. TCRdb re-called the multiplex PCR reads with MiXCR, one entry per CDR3 protein. In the table there are about 700,000 distinct CDR3 sequences, around 40% of which are singletons. Sample: peripheral blood. The receptors derive from an adult man with Graves' ophthalmopathy.

As concerns this clonotype: A much larger clone is a single base away; this may be a read error. The rearrangement uses TRBV7-9 and TRBJ1-6; D gene unclear. Looked up from germline, CDR1 is SEHNR and CDR2 is FQNEAQ (reference sequence). Trimming shortened V by 8 bases and J by 7 bases, and 9 bases separated the two germline ends. This CDR3 spans 12 amino acids. This CDR3 reads CASGSWNSPLHF. DNA of the CDR3: TGTGCCAGCGGAAGTTGGAATTCACCCCTCCACTTT.

The chain employs TRBV25-1 and TRBJ2-5, with TRBD1 matching over 9 bases. CDR3 length: 17 amino acids. Per germline, CDR1 MGHDK and CDR2 SYGVNS. The V segment lost 4 bases and the J segment 2 bases; nucleotides outside the gene matches: 11. Here the CDR3 DNA reads TGTGCCAGCAGTGCCCGACCGGGACAGGGTTTTCAAGAGACCCAGTACTTC. As protein: CASSARPGQGFQETQYF. The full variable domain, in which reference TRBV25-1 and TRBJ2-5 provide the parts outside the CDR3, is EADIYQTPRYLVIGTGKKITLECSQTMGHDKMYWYQQDPGMELHLIHYSYGVNSTEKGDLSSESTVSRIRTEHFPLTLESARPSHTSQYLCASSARPGQGFQETQYFGPGTRLLVL.

This clonotype has a count of ten or more. This sequence joins TRBV2 and TRBJ1-5; 9 bases line up with TRBD1. Germline CDR1 SNHLY, CDR2 FYNNEI. The CDR3 extends over 15 amino acids. The ends lost 6 bases at V and 3 bases at J; junction bases unmatched: 6. CDR3 in DNA: TGTGCCAGCAGCCGGGACAGGGCCTACAATCAGCCCCAGCATTTT. Its translation is CASSRDRAYNQPQHF.

In its sample, this clonotype was seen a few times. V gene TRBV19 combines with J gene TRBJ1-4; D gene ambiguous. Trimming cost V 7 bases and J 4 bases, with 16 bases left between them. CDR1 is LNHDA, CDR2 SQIVND, per germline (reference sequence). This CDR3 comprises 15 residues. The CDR3 nucleotides are TGTGCCAGTACGGGTTTCGGGGAAGATAATGAAAAACTGTTTTTT. It is translated as CASTGFGEDNEKLFF.

Details on this clonotype: The junction differs from germline at one of its ends, possibly a read error. The V and J genes are TRBV20-1 and TRBJ1-1, with TRBD1 matching over 8 bases. The CDR3 runs to 12 residues. Germline CDR1 reads DFQATT; CDR2 reads SNEGSKA (reference sequence). The CDR3 coding sequence is TGCAGTGCTGGACAGGGAGCCACTGGAGCTTTCTTT. It yields the protein CSAGQGATGAFF.

This clonotype showed up just a few times. The gene calls are TRBV12-3 or TRBV12-4 and TRBJ2-2; 9 positions agree with TRBD1. The J segment lost 9 bases and the V segment lost 6 bases, leaving 5 bases of the junction unmatched. The CDR3 is 13 amino acids. The CDR3 is CASSGTGIRELFF. In DNA, the CDR3 is TGTGCCAGCAGCGGGACAGGGATCAGGGAGCTGTTTTTT.

The rearrangement links TRBV12-3 or TRBV12-4 to TRBJ1-2; unclear D gene. The CDR3 is 13 amino acids. The V gene lost 3 bases and the J gene lost 7 bases, with 12 bases spanning the gap. CDR3 nucleotides: TGTGCCAGCAGTTTCTTTGCGACGGCTGGCTACACCTTC. Amino acids: CASSFFATAGYTF.

The chain joins TRBV10-3 to TRBJ1-6, with TRBD1 as a possible D gene (6 bases). CDR3 length: 16 amino acids. Germline lookup yields CDR1 ENHRY and CDR2 SYGVKD. V lost 6 bases to trimming and J lost 10 bases, with 22 bases between them. CDR3 coding DNA: TGTGCCATCAGGGCCGGGACATTAGGGTGGGACTCACCCCTCCACTTT. Its protein is CAIRAGTLGWDSPLHF.

This clonotype has ten or more counts. The rearrangement joins TRBV19 to TRBJ1-5; 7 positions agree with TRBD1. The J segment lost 0 bases and the V segment lost 5 bases, leaving 4 bases of the junction unmatched. From germline, CDR1 is LNHDA and CDR2 SQIVND (reference sequence). The CDR3 is 15 residues long. The CDR3 region has the DNA TGTGCCAGTAGTGACAGGGCCTATAGCAATCAGCCCCAGCATTTT. As protein: CASSDRAYSNQPQHF.

This clonotype appeared a few times. The chain uses TRBV6-6 and TRBJ2-5; D possibly matches TRBD1 or TRBD2 (6 bases each). Germline V gene sequence: CDR1 MNHNY, CDR2 SVGAGI (reference sequence). The CDR3 runs 11 residues. V gave up 4 bases and J gave up 12 bases, with 12 bases separating them. CDR3 in DNA: TGTGCCAGCAGTTTCAACAGGGAGGAGTACTTC. This translates into CASSFNREEYF.

This chain links TRBV5-1 with TRBJ1-4; the match to TRBD1 covers 10 bases. V gave up 0 bases and J gave up 8 bases; unmatched junction bases: 4. Per germline, CDR1 SGHRS and CDR2 YFSETQ. This CDR3 comprises 15 residues. This CDR3 reads CASSLDRTGGEKLFF. The DNA of the CDR3 is TGCGCCAGCAGCTTGGATAGGACAGGGGGGGAAAAACTGTTTTTT.

This clonotype was seen many times. The V gene is TRBV7-2, the J gene TRBJ2-7; 9 bases align to TRBD1. The CDR3 totals 15 residues. V gave up 8 bases and J gave up 4 bases; unmatched junction bases: 12. Germline values: CDR1 SGHTA, CDR2 FQGNSA. In DNA form, the CDR3 reads TGTGCCAGCGGTAGCCCCGGGACAGGGATATACGAGCAGTACTTC. This codes for CASGSPGTGIYEQYF.

The chain carries TRBV9 and TRBJ1-6, with a possible D match to TRBD1 (5 bases). Trimming shortened V by 1 base and J by 7 bases, and 6 bases separated the two germline ends. This CDR3 is 13 amino acids long. CDR1 is SGDLS, CDR2 YYNGEE, per germline. CDR3 nucleotide sequence: TGTGCCAGCAGCGTAAACAGGAATTCACCCCTCCACTTT. Its translation is CASSVNRNSPLHF.

CDR3 in DNA: TGTGCCAGCAGTTACTCGGGACAGCCCTTCTATGGCTACACCTTC. Translated: CASSYSGQPFYGYTF. The chain employs TRBV6-5 and TRBJ1-2; 7 bases fit TRBD1. CDR3 length: 15 amino acids. Trimming at V came to 0 bases and at J to 4 bases, leaving 5 bases not matched to a gene. Per the germline V gene, CDR1 is MNHEY and CDR2 is SVGAGI.

As regards this clonotype: A much bigger clone sits one base away, suggesting this may be a read error. The V call is TRBV19, the J call TRBJ2-7; D remains ambiguous. Trimming took 10 bases from V and 8 from J, leaving 15 bases between them. Germline V CDR1 and CDR2: LNHDA, SQIVND (reference sequence). The CDR3 totals 11 residues. CDR3 nucleotides: TGTGCCACAGGACGCTGGAACAAGCAGTACTTC. This translates into CATGRWNKQYF.